This record concerns one TCR beta chain sequence. The record originates from a study of resident and recirculating memory T cells in vitiligo. The data were produced by immunoSEQ multiplex PCR, yet TCRdb's version contains in-frame clones alone and is incomplete. The data contain tens of thousands of clones, around 90% of them singletons. The sample was blood. The TCR originated in a male donor with vitiligo.

The CDR3 spells CASRRTGADTQYF. The CDR3 coding sequence is TGTGCCAGCAGACGAACAGGGGCAGATACGCAGTATTTT. This chain joins TRBV5-6 and TRBJ2-3, with 7 bases fitting TRBD1. V dropped 5 bases and J dropped 4; count of bases not matched to a gene: 4. CDR3 size: 13 residues. In germline, CDR1 is SGHDT, CDR2 YYEEEE.